The 9 T cell receptor beta chains reported below all come from one sample, sequenced in a study of identifying expanded T cells in peripheral blood (dated by TCRdb to between 2019 and 2020). Receptors were amplified or captured by the immunoSEQ multiplex PCR assay. TCRdb obtained this table from immuneACCESS and retained in-frame rearrangements with V and J assigned. These tables miss some clones; where compared with another copy, unresolved V genes account for less than half of the shortfall, and the remainder is unexplained. The sample table lists approximately 100,000 clones, approximately 88% of them with a count of one. 3% to 4% of the sample goes to the ten largest clones. The sequencing sample was made of blood. All receptors derive from a person between 18 and 75 years old in good health.

The chain uses TRBV5-8 and TRBJ1-5; weak D call: TRBD1 (5 bases). From germline, CDR1 is SGHTS and CDR2 YDEGEE. This CDR3 has 15 amino acids. V lost 2 bases to trimming and J lost 0 bases, with 9 bases between them. In DNA form, the CDR3 reads TGTGCCAGCAGCTTCTCGGGGGTTAGCAATCAGCCCCAGCATTTT. Translating it yields CASSFSGVSNQPQHF.

About this clone itself: A much larger clone sits a single nucleotide away, making a read error possible. This specimen includes other DNA sequences encoding the same CDR3. The rearrangement uses TRBV6-4 and TRBJ2-1, with 8 positions matching TRBD2. In germline, CDR1 is MRHNA, CDR2 SNTAGT. The CDR3 covers 15 residues. V lost 0 bases and J lost 4; bases outside the gene matches: 2. The CDR3 DNA reads as TGTGCCAGCAGTGACTCCAGCGGGAGTTACAATGAGCAGTTCTTC. It is translated as CASSDSSGSYNEQFF.

CDR3 protein: CASSGTAKETQYF. In nucleotides, the CDR3 is TGTGCCAGCAGCGGGACAGCCAAAGAGACCCAGTACTTC. The rearrangement links TRBV6-5 to TRBJ2-5; 7 bases align to TRBD1. The junction had 4 bases not matched to a gene; V was cut back by 6 bases and J by 3 bases. The germline V gene encodes CDR1 MNHEY and CDR2 SVGAGI. CDR3 length equals 13 residues.

V is TRBV11-2 and J is TRBJ2-7; D not certain. V was pared by 5 bases and J by 0 bases, with 8 bases between. This CDR3 is built from 13 residues. Germline-derived CDR1 and CDR2 are SGHAT and FQNNGV. CDR3 coding DNA: TGTGCCAGCAGCCAATATAGCTCCTACGAGCAGTACTTC. Translated: CASSQYSSYEQYF.

This clone was picked up a small number of times. The V gene is TRBV6-4, the J gene TRBJ2-7; D is uncertain. V was shortened by 2 bases and J by 7 bases, with 15 bases between the two germline ends. This CDR3 has 14 residues. The V gene's germline CDR1 is MRHNA and CDR2 SNTAGT. The CDR3 spells CASSDLEKVREQYF. As DNA, the CDR3 is TGTGCCAGCAGTGACCTCGAAAAGGTAAGGGAGCAGTACTTC.

CDR3 residues: CASSLPRQGNTEAFF. CDR3 DNA sequence: TGTGCCAGCAGCTTGCCTCGACAAGGCAACACTGAAGCTTTCTTT. This chain joins TRBV5-4 and TRBJ1-1; D remains unclear. V was trimmed by 1 base and J by 2 bases, leaving 12 bases between them. The CDR3 loop spans 15 amino acids. Germline loops: CDR1 SGHNT, CDR2 YYREEE (reference sequence).

The genes are TRBV5-1 and TRBJ2-5; 7 bases align to TRBD2. CDR1 and CDR2 from the germline V gene are SGHRS and YFSETQ. The CDR3 has 15 residues. Trimming removed 0 bases from V and 2 bases from J; junction bases left unmatched: 4. CDR3 coding DNA: TGCGCCAGCAGCTTGGCCGGGACTATACAAGAGACCCAGTACTTC. It is translated as CASSLAGTIQETQYF.

V usage is TRBV4-3 and J usage is TRBJ2-1; D ambiguous. Germline V gene sequence: CDR1 LGHNA, CDR2 YSLEER. Trimming left V 5 bases short and J 0 bases short, with 14 bases between. The CDR3 has 16 amino acids. CDR3 loop: CASSLIGSLSYNEQFF. CDR3 nucleotide sequence: TGCGCCAGCAGCTTAATCGGCTCCCTCTCCTACAATGAGCAGTTCTTC.

The CDR3 here is CASSLAAGLNEQFF. The CDR3 bases are TGCGCCAGCAGCTTGGCAGCGGGGCTTAATGAGCAGTTCTTC. The chain is built from TRBV5-1 and TRBJ2-1, with 7 bases lining up with TRBD2. The ends lost 0 bases at V and 7 bases at J; junction bases unmatched: 4. The CDR3 has 14 residues. Germline V gene data show CDR1 as SGHRS and CDR2 as YFSETQ.